Listed here are 6 T cell receptor beta chains from one sample, sequenced in a study of tumor-infiltrating lymphocytes in primary liver carcinoma. cDNA specific to TCR beta was made from 500 ng of total RNA, with a constant-region primer employed for priming. Three nested multiplex PCR rounds, a slightly modified ARM-PCR method, built the TCR beta libraries. Both of the initial two PCR rounds ran for roughly 11 cycles and employed TRBV1-TRBV30 forward primers alongside a C-beta reverse primer. Using its own MiXCR run on the multiplex PCR reads, TCRdb lists one record per CDR3 protein. The sample records under 200,000 distinct CDR3 sequences, roughly 61% being singletons. Both blood RNA, taken from unsorted whole blood, and germline DNA were extracted. The sample was peripheral blood. The receptors shown here come from a woman aged 55-69 years with primary liver carcinoma and hepatitis B virus infection.

Turning to this clonotype: This may arise from a read error, as a much more abundant clone is one base away. The CDR3 nucleotides read TGTGCCAGCAGGCCCCGGCTAGCGATCTACACTGAGCAGTTCTTC. It translates to CASRPRLAIYTEQFF. V is TRBV6-1 and J is TRBJ2-1, with D perhaps matching TRBD2 (6 bases). Germline CDR1 reads MNHNS; CDR2 reads SASEGT. The CDR3 extends over 15 amino acids.

The gene calls are TRBV12-3 or TRBV12-4 and TRBJ2-3, with a weak D call TRBD1 (6 bases). V was clipped by 7 bases and J by 9 bases, with 23 bases between them. The CDR3 covers 15 residues. CDR3 sequence (DNA): TGTGCCAGCACCAAGAGACAGGAGGAGTACGAAACGCAGTATTTT. It codes for CASTKRQEEYETQYF.

This clonotype appeared a few times. Written as DNA, the CDR3 is TGTGCCAGCAGTGAAAACCACGACAAAAACATTCAGTACTTC. Its translation: CASSENHDKNIQYF. V gene TRBV2 combines with J gene TRBJ2-4, with no clear D. Trimming removed 2 bases from V and 3 bases from J, with 8 bases in between. Per germline, CDR1 SNHLY and CDR2 FYNNEI. The CDR3 has 14 amino acids.

CDR3 in amino acids: CAGNYLHATGGVQDTQYF. In DNA, the CDR3 is TGTGCCGGCAATTACCTTCATGCGACAGGGGGGGTTCAAGATACGCAGTATTTT. V gene TRBV6-1 combines with J gene TRBJ2-3, with 9 bases fitting TRBD1. Per germline, CDR1 MNHNS and CDR2 SASEGT. V was pared by 11 bases and J by 5 bases, with 23 bases of the junction left unmatched. The CDR3 runs to 18 residues.

Comment on this clonotype: This clone may be a read error of a much larger clone one base away. Given the absence of the conserved phenylalanine or tryptophan at the CDR3 end, a read error is likely. CDR3 in amino acids: CASSRLSVQPQHY. For the CDR3, the DNA is TGTGCCAGCAGCCGATTGAGCGTTCAGCCCCAGCATTAT. The chain is built from TRBV12-3 or TRBV12-4 and TRBJ1-5; D unresolved. The CDR3 totals 13 residues. The V end was cut by 6 bases, the J end by 6 bases, with 12 bases between.

The chain combines TRBV11-2 with TRBJ2-1; 12 nucleotides match TRBD2. This CDR3 region has 15 residues. The germline gives CDR1 SGHAT, CDR2 FQNNGV. The DNA of the CDR3 is TGTGGTAGTAGCGCGACTAGCGGGAGTGCCAATGAGCAGTTCTTC. Translation: CGSSATSGSANEQFF.